This T cell receptor beta chain stems from a study of T cells in Graves' hyperthyroidism and ophthalmopathy. Based on clinical symptoms, serum thyroxine and TRAb, thyroid ultrasound and orbital computed tomography, diagnoses were reached. PBMCs came from more than 9.5 ml fresh peripheral blood. Researchers amplified the TCR beta CDR3 regions from RNA transcripts. An initial round of RT-PCR targeting the TCR CDR3 relied on the HTBI primer set. TCRdb re-derived calls from the multiplex PCR reads in MiXCR, one entry per CDR3 protein. This sample has about 410,000 distinct CDR3 sequences, with around 15% found just once. Sequenced material: blood. This TCR was recovered from a young woman with Graves' ophthalmopathy.

In nucleotides, the CDR3 is TGTGCCTGGAGTAAGAAGACCGGGACAGGGGTGGTCTCTGAAGCTTTCTTT. Translation: CAWSKKTGTGVVSEAFF. This chain connects TRBV30 to TRBJ1-1, with 10 positions matching TRBD1. Germline-derived CDR1 and CDR2 are GTSNPN and SVGIG (reference sequence). V lost 2 bases, J lost 6 bases, and 15 bases stayed unmatched. The CDR3 runs to 17 residues.